These 16 T cell receptor beta chains originate from one sample sequenced in a study of human T cells and chemical hapten exposure. TCRdb reprocessed the 5' RACE reads with MiXCR, giving one entry per CDR3 protein. The sample has about 120,000 distinct CDR3 sequences; around a fifth are singletons. The authors extracted total RNA from unfractionated whole blood. These receptors all come from a human donor in good health.

This CDR3 reads CATGGLAGANEQFF. The CDR3 nucleotides are TGTGCCACCGGGGGGCTAGCGGGAGCCAATGAGCAGTTCTTC. The chain joins TRBV24-1 to TRBJ2-1, with 10 nucleotides matching TRBD2. V trimming: 9 bases; J trimming: 6 bases; junction bases outside the gene matches: 7. Germline-derived CDR1 and CDR2 are KGHDR and SFDVKD. The length of the CDR3 is 14 residues.

This rearrangement joins TRBV30 to TRBJ2-7; a possible D gene is TRBD2 (6 bases). The CDR3 covers 13 residues. Germline CDR1 and CDR2: GTSNPN and SVGIG (reference sequence). Trimming removed 5 bases at V and 2 bases at J, with 13 bases between. The CDR3 DNA follows: TGTGCCTGGGCCGGGACTGCCACCTACGAGCAGTACTTC. Translating it yields CAWAGTATYEQYF.

The chain has TRBV28 and TRBJ1-2, with TRBD1 as a possible D gene (6 bases). The CDR3 loop spans 12 amino acids. Germline values: CDR1 MDHEN, CDR2 SYDVKM. The V gene lost 7 bases and the J gene lost 6 bases, with 12 bases spanning the gap. CDR3 in amino acids: CASTQGSHGYTF. As DNA, the CDR3 is TGTGCCAGCACCCAGGGGTCCCATGGCTACACCTTC.

This sequence joins TRBV6-1 and TRBJ2-5; 8 bases line up with TRBD2. The CDR3 length is 13 residues. Germline trimming cut 10 bases from V and 1 base from J; bases unmatched to any gene: 5. Germline V gives CDR1 MNHNS, CDR2 SASEGT. CDR3 amino acids: CATGTRGQETQYF. For the CDR3, the DNA is TGTGCCACCGGGACTAGGGGCCAAGAGACCCAGTACTTC.

The chain carries TRBV11-2 and TRBJ2-1; unclear D gene. From germline, CDR1 is SGHAT and CDR2 FQNNGV. V was shortened by 1 base and J by 0 bases, with 10 bases between the two germline ends. This CDR3 is built from 16 residues. The CDR3 reads CASSLVLTFSYNEQFF. DNA of the CDR3: TGTGCCAGCAGCTTAGTCCTAACCTTCTCCTACAATGAGCAGTTCTTC.

The table lists this clonotype with a few counts. V is TRBV27 and J is TRBJ2-6, with 8 bases fitting TRBD2. Trimming took 11 bases from V and 0 from J; bases not matched to a gene: 6. The CDR3 is 15 residues long. Germline CDR1 and CDR2: MNHEY and SMNVEV (reference sequence). The CDR3 DNA reads TGTGCCGCAAGCGGGGGTAGCTCTGGGGCCAACGTCCTGACTTTC. Its translation is CAASGGSSGANVLTF.

V usage is TRBV19 and J usage is TRBJ1-4; D is possibly TRBD1 (6 bases). CDR3 length: 11 amino acids. The germline V gene encodes CDR1 LNHDA and CDR2 SQIVND (reference sequence). Between the trimmed V and J ends, which lost 6 bases and 14 bases, there was a span of 13 bases. The CDR3 loop is CASSAGTRLFF. The CDR3 DNA follows: TGTGCCAGTAGCGCCGGGACAAGGCTGTTTTTT.

Many counts were recorded for this clonotype. The chain links TRBV27 to TRBJ1-5, with unresolved D. Deletions cut 2 bases from V and 1 base from J, with 3 bases between. This CDR3 has 13 amino acids. The germline V gene has CDR1 MNHEY and CDR2 SMNVEV (reference sequence). CDR3 in DNA: TGTGCCAGCAGTTTAGTCAGCAATCAGCCCCAGCATTTT. Encoded protein: CASSLVSNQPQHF.

The chain is built from TRBV7-9 and TRBJ2-7; a possible D gene is TRBD1 (6 bases). This CDR3 region has 13 residues. With 5 bases removed from V and 6 bases from J, the gap between germline ends came to 14 bases. Per the germline V gene, CDR1 is SEHNR and CDR2 is FQNEAQ (reference sequence). CDR3 bases: TGTGCCAGCAGCGAAGAGGCACAGGGCGAGCAGTACTTC. Translating it yields CASSEEAQGEQYF.

This clonotype was seen repeatedly, ten times or more. The rearrangement joins TRBV5-1 to TRBJ2-1, with a weak D call TRBD2 (5 bases). V lost 0 bases, J lost 0 bases, and 16 bases lay in between. Germline-derived CDR1 and CDR2 are SGHRS and YFSETQ. This CDR3 is built from 18 residues. The CDR3, as DNA: TGCGCCAGCAGCTTGGCCTCCGCGGGCACTCCCTCCTACAATGAGCAGTTCTTC. This sequence encodes CASSLASAGTPSYNEQFF.

This clonotype was recorded once. The V call is TRBV5-1, the J call TRBJ2-5, with 8 bases fitting TRBD2. Germline values: CDR1 SGHRS, CDR2 YFSETQ. The CDR3 is made up of 17 amino acids. V shed 1 base, J shed 2 bases, and the junction held 10 bases outside the gene matches. The CDR3 DNA is TGCGCCAGCAGCTTGTATAATAGCGGGATTCCACAAGAGACCCAGTACTTC. This sequence encodes CASSLYNSGIPQETQYF.

This clonotype was detected only a few times. J is TRBJ2-2 and V is TRBV14; maybe TRBD1 (5 bases). There are 14 residues in the CDR3. V was clipped by 0 bases and J by 7 bases, with 9 bases between them. The germline V gene has CDR1 SGHDN and CDR2 FVKESK. The CDR3 nucleotides are TGTGCCAGCAGCCAAGATTGGGGCGTCGGGGAGCTGTTTTTT. Its protein product is CASSQDWGVGELFF.

This clonotype was picked up a small number of times. V is TRBV3-1 and J is TRBJ2-2, with TRBD2 matching 9 bases. V shed 6 bases, J shed 4 bases, and the junction held 12 bases outside the gene matches. Germline-derived CDR1 and CDR2 are LGHDT and YNNKEL (reference sequence). The CDR3 sequence is 17 residues long. The CDR3 DNA follows: TGTGCCAGCAGTTCTTTTAGCGGGAGAAAGAGCACCGGGGAGCTGTTTTTT. This translates into CASSSFSGRKSTGELFF.

The gene calls are TRBV19 and TRBJ1-2; D gene uncertain. Germline-derived CDR1 and CDR2 are LNHDA and SQIVND (reference sequence). The CDR3 length is 13 residues. Trimming cost V 5 bases and J 0 bases, with 7 bases left between them. CDR3 sequence reads: CASSWRANYGYTF. CDR3 bases: TGTGCCAGTAGTTGGCGGGCTAACTATGGCTACACCTTC.

The sample holds a few counts of this clonotype. The chain carries TRBV4-1 and TRBJ1-5; D gene ambiguous. The CDR3 has 18 residues. The germline V and J ends were trimmed by 1 base and 1 base, with 17 bases remaining between them. Germline values: CDR1 MGHRA, CDR2 YSYEKL. DNA for the CDR3: TGCGCCAGCAGCCAAGTTAATTTTGTTGGCAAGAGCAATCAGCCCCAGCATTTT. Its translation: CASSQVNFVGKSNQPQHF.

This chain's CDR3 is CASSYSTYNEQFF. In DNA, the CDR3 is TGTGCCAGCAGTTACTCGACGTACAATGAGCAGTTCTTC. The chain joins TRBV6-5 to TRBJ2-1; D gene uncertain. V shed 0 bases and J shed 4 bases, with 4 bases lying between them. Germline V gene lookup returns CDR1 MNHEY and CDR2 SVGAGI. This CDR3 has 13 amino acids.